What follows are 25 T cell receptor beta chains derived from one specimen sequenced in a study of blood T cell repertoires in COVID-19. The assay was immunoSEQ multiplex PCR, and TCRdb's table has in-frame clones only and misses some. The sample contains approximately 150,000 clones, 88% of which appear only once. Source material: peripheral blood. These receptors were taken from a woman in her 50s with acute or convalescent COVID-19.

This chain's CDR3 is CASSSTRNEAFF. In DNA, the CDR3 is TGCGCCAGCAGTTCTACCAGGAATGAAGCTTTCTTT. This chain links TRBV4-1 with TRBJ1-1, with D unresolved. The CDR3 has 12 amino acids. CDR1 MGHRA and CDR2 YSYEKL come from the germline V gene. V shed 6 bases and J shed 7 bases, with 12 bases lying between them.

The chain combines TRBV28 with TRBJ2-4, with a tentative D call TRBD2 (7 bases). The V gene lost 5 bases and the J gene lost 4 bases, with 18 bases spanning the gap. Looked up from germline, CDR1 is MDHEN and CDR2 is SYDVKM. CDR3 length: 16 residues. CDR3 amino acids: CASSAPSGGSKNIQYF. DNA of the CDR3: TGTGCCAGCAGTGCCCCCTCGGGGGGCTCAAAAAACATTCAGTACTTC. The full variable domain, rest sourced from reference TRBV28 and TRBJ2-4, is DVKVTQSSRYLVKRTGEKVFLECVQDMDHENMFWYRQDPGLGLRLIYFSYDVKMKEKGDIPEGYSVSREKKERFSLILESASTNQTSMYLCASSAPSGGSKNIQYFGAGTRLSVL.

This sequence joins TRBV5-1 and TRBJ2-3, with D maybe TRBD1 (6 bases). Trimming took off 4 bases at V and 0 bases at J, with 18 bases between the two ends. The CDR3 is 17 amino acids. Germline CDR1 and CDR2: SGHRS and YFSETQ. The CDR3 DNA follows: TGCGCCAGCAGCGCGATCGGGACAAGATCCAGCACAGATACGCAGTATTTT. Protein: CASSAIGTRSSTDTQYF.

The V and J genes are TRBV27 and TRBJ2-5; a weak D match, TRBD1 (6 bases). The CDR3 spans 15 residues. V was shortened by 1 base and J by 5 bases, with 14 bases between the two germline ends. Germline values: CDR1 MNHEY, CDR2 SMNVEV (reference sequence). Here the CDR3 DNA reads TGTGCCAGCAGTTTATGGTCAGGGGATTATGAGACCCAGTACTTC. Protein: CASSLWSGDYETQYF.

Written as DNA, the CDR3 is TGTGCCAGCAGCCTACCGCGCTCTGGGGCCAACGTCCTGACTTTC. Protein sequence: CASSLPRSGANVLTF. The V call is TRBV5-8, the J call TRBJ2-6; D remains ambiguous. Trimming pared 4 bases from V and 0 bases from J, leaving 8 bases between. The CDR3 has 15 residues. CDR1 and CDR2 (germline): SGHTS, YDEGEE.

The chain couples TRBV18 to TRBJ2-7; 13 bases are a match to TRBD2. This CDR3 contains 14 residues. Per the germline V gene, CDR1 is KGHSH and CDR2 is LQKENI. Trimming cost V 5 bases and J 5 bases; bases outside gene matches: 3. CDR3 loop: CASSSGLAGNEQYF. The CDR3 DNA reads TGTGCCAGCTCATCGGGACTAGCGGGAAACGAGCAGTACTTC.

The chain has TRBV11-2 and TRBJ1-2; D uncertain. Germline-derived CDR1 and CDR2 are SGHAT and FQNNGV. The CDR3 has 16 residues. Trimming took 5 bases from V and 4 from J, leaving 20 bases between them. CDR3 in DNA: TGTGCCAGCAGCGTGGGAGGGCCTGAGAACTTCTATGGCTACACCTTC. Translated: CASSVGGPENFYGYTF.

V gene TRBV7-9 combines with J gene TRBJ2-6; D unresolved. Germline lookup yields CDR1 SEHNR and CDR2 FQNEAQ (reference sequence). This CDR3 contains 16 residues. V was trimmed by 5 bases and J by 0 bases, leaving 11 bases between them. DNA for the CDR3: TGTGCCAGCAGCCACCAACCGGGCTCTGGGGCCAACGTCCTGACTTTC. Protein: CASSHQPGSGANVLTF.

The gene calls are TRBV29-1 and TRBJ1-3; 7 nucleotides agree with TRBD1. Germline-derived CDR1 and CDR2 are SQVTM and ANQGSEA. After removal of 6 bases from V and 0 bases from J, the junction contained 8 bases not matched to a gene. This CDR3 is built from 15 residues. The CDR3 nucleotides read TGCAGCGTCGCGGCAGGGGGAACCTCTGGAAACACCATATATTTT. Amino acids: CSVAAGGTSGNTIYF.

In DNA, the CDR3 is TGTGCCAGCAGCACACAGGGGTCTCGGGACTATGGCTACACCTTC. It translates to CASSTQGSRDYGYTF. The V and J genes are TRBV7-6 and TRBJ1-2, with 7 bases aligning to TRBD1. The V and J ends lost 5 bases and 3 bases, in that order; junction bases with no gene match: 9. The CDR3 has 15 amino acids. Germline CDR1 and CDR2: SGHVS and FNYEAQ.

The chain links TRBV27 to TRBJ1-2; TRBD1 aligns across 7 bases. Losses at the gene ends were 5 bases for V and 4 bases for J; bases not matched to a gene: 4. CDR3 length: 13 residues. Germline V lookup: CDR1 MNHEY, CDR2 SMNVEV (reference sequence). The CDR3 DNA is TGTGCCAGCAGTCGAGACAGGGCCTATGGCTACACCTTC. This gives the protein CASSRDRAYGYTF.

The rearrangement uses TRBV19 and TRBJ1-1; D not certain. Trimming removed 4 bases at V and 0 bases at J, with 6 bases between. From germline, CDR1 is LNHDA and CDR2 SQIVND (reference sequence). CDR3 length: 13 residues. The CDR3 DNA is TGTGCCAGTAGTAATCAGTTGAACACTGAAGCTTTCTTT. This gives the protein CASSNQLNTEAFF.

The rearrangement uses TRBV9 and TRBJ2-1, with D perhaps matching TRBD2 (6 bases). Germline-derived CDR1 and CDR2 are SGDLS and YYNGEE. V lost 5 bases, J lost 8 bases, and 20 bases lay in between. The length of the CDR3 is 15 residues. CDR3 loop: CASSFNAGSWDEQFF. DNA for the CDR3: TGTGCCAGCAGTTTCAACGCGGGGTCCTGGGATGAGCAGTTCTTC.

This clone was counted a single time. The rearrangement links TRBV3-1 (or the pseudogene TRBV3-2) to TRBJ2-1; 10 bases align to TRBD2. The length of the CDR3 is 14 residues. After removal of 6 bases from V and 6 bases from J, the junction contained 5 bases not matched to a gene. Germline values: CDR1 LGHDT, CDR2 YNNKEL (reference sequence). The CDR3 nucleotides are TGTGCCAGCAGTGGACTAGCGGCAGCCAATGAGCAGTTCTTC. Its translation: CASSGLAAANEQFF.

The V call is TRBV30, the J call TRBJ1-5, with D perhaps matching TRBD1 (5 bases). Looked up from germline, CDR1 is GTSNPN and CDR2 is SVGIG (reference sequence). The CDR3 covers 13 residues. V was cut by 8 bases and J by 2 bases, with 13 bases left in between. The CDR3 coding sequence is TGTGCCCTGGGCCAACAGGGCAATCAGCCCCAGCATTTT. Residues: CALGQQGNQPQHF. The full variable domain, its missing parts supplied by reference TRBV30 and TRBJ1-5, is SQTIHQWPATLVQPVGSPLSLECTVEGTSNPNLYWYRQAAGRGLQLLFYSVGIGQISSEVPQNLSASRPQDRQFILSSKKLLLSDSGFYLCALGQQGNQPQHFGDGTRLSIL.

In its sample, this clone was seen once. The V gene is TRBV9, the J gene TRBJ1-4; 7 bases align to TRBD1. The CDR3 sequence is 15 residues long. Germline V gives CDR1 SGDLS, CDR2 YYNGEE. V shed 1 base, J shed 4 bases, and the junction held 4 bases outside the gene matches. Here the CDR3 reads CASSVQGQSNEKLFF. The CDR3, as DNA: TGTGCCAGCAGCGTACAGGGACAGAGTAATGAAAAACTGTTTTTT.

The rearrangement links TRBV19 to TRBJ2-1, with 7 bases fitting TRBD2. The CDR3 length is 16 residues. Germline loops: CDR1 LNHDA, CDR2 SQIVND (reference sequence). J lost 5 bases, V lost 5 bases, and 12 bases had no gene match. The CDR3 nucleotides are TGTGCCAGTAGTTCCCGCCGCGCGGGGGAAGACAATGAGCAGTTCTTC. Protein: CASSSRRAGEDNEQFF.

The chain combines TRBV6-5 with TRBJ1-5; perhaps TRBD1 as D (5 bases). This CDR3 has 15 amino acids. The germline CDR1 and CDR2 sequences are MNHEY and SVGAGI. Trimming left V 0 bases short and J 6 bases short, with 12 bases between. This CDR3 is CASSYSRVSSQPQHF. CDR3 coding DNA: TGTGCCAGCAGTTACTCCAGGGTGAGTTCTCAGCCCCAGCATTTT.

This chain joins TRBV10-2 and TRBJ2-1; unclear D gene. Trimming stripped 8 bases from V and 4 bases from J, with 18 bases between. This CDR3 has 15 residues. Germline V CDR1 and CDR2: WSHSY, SAAADI. The CDR3, as DNA: TGCGCCAGCTCCCTTTCTCGCGACGGGTACAATGAGCAGTTCTTC. Protein product: CASSLSRDGYNEQFF.

The chain employs TRBV9 and TRBJ2-3; D unresolved. The germline V gene has CDR1 SGDLS and CDR2 YYNGEE. V was shortened by 1 base and J by 0 bases, with 6 bases between the two germline ends. This CDR3 is built from 14 residues. For the CDR3, the DNA is TGTGCCAGCAGCGTACTCTCTAGCACAGATACGCAGTATTTT. This gives the protein CASSVLSSTDTQYF.

V usage is TRBV9 and J usage is TRBJ1-1, with 9 bases fitting TRBD1. This CDR3 comprises 15 residues. Looked up from germline, CDR1 is SGDLS and CDR2 is YYNGEE. J gave up 8 bases and V 4 bases, and 12 bases lay outside the gene matches. The chain's CDR3 is CASSPQGTGLREAFF. The CDR3 DNA reads TGTGCCAGCAGCCCCCAAGGGACAGGGCTACGGGAAGCTTTCTTT.

This rearrangement joins TRBV5-1 to TRBJ1-2, with TRBD1 matching over 7 bases. The CDR3 contains 14 residues. Germline V CDR1 and CDR2: SGHRS, YFSETQ. J was trimmed by 4 bases and V by 4 bases; bases with no gene match: 7. CDR3 in DNA: TGCGCCAGCAGCCTGGAACAGGGGATCTATGGCTACACCTTC. Translation: CASSLEQGIYGYTF.

CDR3 in amino acids: CASSFAKDRLNYGYTF. CDR3 nucleotide sequence: TGTGCCAGCAGCTTCGCTAAGGACAGGCTGAACTATGGCTACACCTTC. The V gene is TRBV7-8, the J gene TRBJ1-2; TRBD1 aligns across 7 bases. J was trimmed by 2 bases and V by 3 bases; bases with no gene match: 9. CDR1 SGHVS and CDR2 FQNEAQ come from the germline V gene. This CDR3 contains 16 residues. Variable domain in full (rest from reference TRBV7-8 and TRBJ1-2): GAGVSQSPRYKVAKRGQDVALRCDPISGHVSLFWYQQALGQGPEFLTYFQNEAQLDKSGLPSDRFFAERPEGSVSTLKIQRTQQEDSAVYLCASSFAKDRLNYGYTFGSGTRLTVV.

This rearrangement joins TRBV14 to TRBJ2-1; TRBD1 matches 8 bases. The CDR3 is made up of 16 amino acids. Germline trimming cut 2 bases from V and 9 bases from J; bases unmatched to any gene: 12. CDR1 is SGHDN, CDR2 FVKESK, per germline. This chain's CDR3 is CASSQTTGDPKGEQFF. The CDR3 bases are TGTGCCAGCAGCCAAACGACAGGGGACCCCAAGGGTGAGCAGTTCTTC.

This chain joins TRBV12-5 and TRBJ2-1; TRBD2 might be the D (5 bases). Trimming stripped 6 bases from V and 2 bases from J, with 11 bases between. CDR1 and CDR2 (germline): LGHNT, FRNRAP. This CDR3 has 14 amino acids. CDR3 sequence: CASGPSYTYNEQFF. Here the CDR3 DNA reads TGTGCTAGTGGGCCTAGCTACACCTACAATGAGCAGTTCTTC.